This section outlines one T cell receptor beta chain sequence together with its context. This CDR3 comprises 14 residues. With 7 bases removed from V and 3 bases from J, the gap between germline ends came to 16 bases. From germline, CDR1 is SGHVS and CDR2 FQNEAQ. This entry comes from a study of OX40 agonist ivuxolimab in advanced cancers. Data came from immunoSEQ multiplex PCR; TCRdb stores just in-frame clones and leaves some out. The repertoire has roughly 50,000 clones, around 90% of them found once; the top ten carry around 6%. This receptor was taken from an adult with an advanced solid tumor such as melanoma, head and neck, liver or kidney cancer. This chain links TRBV7-8 with TRBJ2-7, with D maybe TRBD2 (5 bases). The input for sequencing was CD4+ or CD8+ T cells sorted from blood, taken in a trial of the OX40 agonist ivuxolimab. CDR3 nucleotide sequence: TGTGCCAGCACCCCGGGGTCCAGACACTACGAGCAGTACTTC. Translation gives CASTPGSRHYEQYF.